The present entry profiles one T cell receptor beta chain with its context. This entry belongs to a study of technical replicates of blood from a handful of donors. Sequencing was performed with immunoSEQ multiplex PCR; in TCRdb, only in-frame clones are kept and a portion is missing. Of approximately 89,000 clones detected, 94% appear once; the ten largest clones hold approximately 0.24%. V was pared by 4 bases and J by 1 base, with 13 bases between. Germline V gene sequence: CDR1 MDHEN, CDR2 SYDVKM. This CDR3 contains 15 residues. V is TRBV28 and J is TRBJ1-1, with D uncertain. The sequenced material came from T cells isolated from PBMCs. The receptor was isolated from a human donor in good health. In DNA, the CDR3 is TGTGCCAGCAGTTCCCCAGGTGTAGGGAACACTGAAGCTTTCTTT. Translation gives CASSSPGVGNTEAFF.